This T cell receptor beta chain was recorded in a study of cytomegalovirus exposure and HLA in healthy donors. The CDR3 is made up of 16 amino acids. Germline assignment: CDR1 SEHNR and CDR2 FQNEAQ (reference sequence). This PCR relied on a set of 60 Vbeta primers and 13 Jbeta primers. Clones were read by immunoSEQ multiplex PCR, and TCRdb kept only the in-frame ones, dropping some. This table has 150,000 to 160,000 clones, over 70% appearing once. As to this clone: One end of the junction varies from germline; a read error may be responsible.

Source material: PBMCs. The rearrangement uses TRBV7-9 and TRBJ1-1; 11 bases align to TRBD1. This TCR was sampled from a man aged 25-40 years in good health and CMV-seronegative. CDR3 residues: CSSSWGQGVLNTEAFF. The CDR3 DNA reads as TGTTCCAGCAGCTGGGGACAGGGGGTACTGAACACTGAAGCTTTCTTT.